This is a list of T cell receptor beta chains from one sample in a study of blood T cell repertoires in COVID-19. The table came from immunoSEQ multiplex PCR; TCRdb's copy has only in-frame clones and leaves some out. The repertoire holds 150,000 to 200,000 clones, with approximately 83% as singletons. Sequencing used peripheral blood. These receptors were collected from a man aged 50-60 years with active or convalescent COVID-19. CDR3s include the opening cysteine and the closing phenylalanine or tryptophan. A D gene is named only where the DNA matches it firmly. The size field is filled for only some rows; it gives once, few, many or a size class.

v_gene	d_gene	j_gene	abundance	CDR3nt	CDR3aa
TRBV27	TRBD2	TRBJ2-7	NA	TGTGCCAGCAGAGGCGGGAGAGCCTACGAGCAGTACTTC	CASRGGRAYEQYF
TRBV5-1	TRBD1	TRBJ2-1	NA	TGCGCCAGCAGCTGGGGACAGAGAACGTACAATGAGCAGTTCTTC	CASSWGQRTYNEQFF
TRBV9	TRBD2	TRBJ2-1	NA	TGTGCCAGCAGCGTAGGGCTAGCGGGCTACAATGAGCAGTTCTTC	CASSVGLAGYNEQFF
TRBV5-1	NA	TRBJ1-5	NA	TGCGCCAGCAGCCCCGCCGGGGGCAATCAGCCCCAGCATTTT	CASSPAGGNQPQHF
TRBV27	TRBD1	TRBJ2-7	few	TGTGCCAGCAGTCCCGGGACAGGGAGGTCGAGATACGAGCAGTACTTC	CASSPGTGRSRYEQYF
TRBV11-2	NA	TRBJ1-3	NA	TGTGCCAGCAGCCAAGGACGGGGATGGACTGGAAACACCATATATTTT	CASSQGRGWTGNTIYF
TRBV10-3	NA	TRBJ2-7	NA	TGTGCCATCGCGGGACAGCTTTACGAGCAGTACTTC	CAIAGQLYEQYF
TRBV7-2	TRBD1	TRBJ1-5	NA	TGTGCCAGCAGCTTACAAGGACAGGGGGCTAGCAATCAGCCCCAGCATTTT	CASSLQGQGASNQPQHF
TRBV7-2	NA	TRBJ2-3	NA	TGTGCCAGCAGCTTAGGATCAGGCAGAGATACGCAGTATTTT	CASSLGSGRDTQYF
TRBV24-1	TRBD2	TRBJ2-1	NA	TGTGCCACCAGTGAGCCCGGACTAGCGGGAGGCCATCGGGCCTACAATGAGCAGTTCTTC	CATSEPGLAGGHRAYNEQFF
TRBV30	TRBD1	TRBJ1-6	NA	TGTGCCTGGCAAGTTGACAGGGAGTTCTTGGGCTCCTATAATTCACCCCTCCACTTT	CAWQVDREFLGSYNSPLHF
TRBV7-3	TRBD1	TRBJ2-1	NA	TGTGCCAGCAGCGCCCAACAGGGGGGCAATGAGCAGTTCTTC	CASSAQQGGNEQFF
TRBV4-2	NA	TRBJ1-3	few	TGTGCCAGCAGCCAAGATATCGGGGGGCGGCGAAACACCATATATTTT	CASSQDIGGRRNTIYF
TRBV28	NA	TRBJ1-1	once	TGTGCCAGCACCCGACAGGATAAGAACACTGAAGCTTTCTTT	CASTRQDKNTEAFF
TRBV7-9	NA	TRBJ1-1	NA	TGTGCCAGCAGCAAGGGACAGAACACTGAAGCTTTCTTT	CASSKGQNTEAFF
TRBV5-4	NA	TRBJ2-2	NA	TGTGCCAGCAGCGTACCATCGACAGAAAACGCGAACACCGGGGAGCTGTTTTTT	CASSVPSTENANTGELFF
TRBV18	NA	TRBJ2-5	NA	TGTGCCAGCTCACCGAATCTAGACCAGTACTTC	CASSPNLDQYF
TRBV5-1	NA	TRBJ2-1	NA	TGCGCCAGCAGCCCCGACACCTCCCTAGCGACCTACAATGAGCAGTTCTTC	CASSPDTSLATYNEQFF
TRBV2	TRBD2	TRBJ2-5	NA	TGTGCCAGCGGCGGGGGGCTCCAAGAGACCCAGTACTTC	CASGGGLQETQYF
TRBV5-4	NA	TRBJ2-5	NA	TGTGCCAGCAGCCTCTCGGCGGTCGAAGAGACCCAGTACTTC	CASSLSAVEETQYF
TRBV5-6	TRBD2	TRBJ2-1	NA	TGTGCCAGCAGCTTTTACGCGGGAGTATACAATGAGCAGTTCTTC	CASSFYAGVYNEQFF
TRBV5-4	TRBD2	TRBJ2-1	NA	TGTGCCAGCAGCTTGGACGGGGGGGCCGGGTACAATGAGCAGTTCTTC	CASSLDGGAGYNEQFF
TRBV20-1	NA	TRBJ1-5	NA	TGCAGTGCTAGTCCCTCCGTGTTGTTAGATCAGCCCCAGCATTTT	CSASPSVLLDQPQHF
TRBV5-1	TRBD2	TRBJ2-7	NA	TGCGCCAGCAGCATGGGACTAGCTGGAATAAGCGAGCAGTACTTC	CASSMGLAGISEQYF
TRBV7-2	TRBD1	TRBJ2-3	few	TGTGCCAGCAGCCCACAGGGGTCAGATACGCAGTATTTT	CASSPQGSDTQYF
TRBV28	NA	TRBJ1-2	NA	TGTGCCAGCAGTACACGTTCCCGAGGAGTCTATGGCTACACCTTC	CASSTRSRGVYGYTF
TRBV19	NA	TRBJ2-5	NA	TGTGCCAGTAGTTTCCAAGGGGGCCAAGAGACCCAGTACTTC	CASSFQGGQETQYF
TRBV20-1	TRBD2	TRBJ2-7	NA	TGCAGTGCTAGTGATGCTAGCGGGACCTACGAGCAGTACTTC	CSASDASGTYEQYF
TRBV9	NA	TRBJ2-2	NA	TGTGCCAGCAGCGTATCGACTCGGTCGGGGGCCGGGGAGCTGTTTTTT	CASSVSTRSGAGELFF
TRBV27	NA	TRBJ2-7	NA	TGTGCCAGCAAGAGTGGTTACGAGCAGTACTTC	CASKSGYEQYF
TRBV6-2/TRBV6-3	NA	TRBJ2-7	NA	TGTGCCAGCACCCCAACAGGCCCTTCCTACGAGCAGTACTTC	CASTPTGPSYEQYF
TRBV19	TRBD1	TRBJ1-1	NA	TGTGCCAGTAGTATACCAAGGCAAGACAGGGACACTGAAGCTTTCTTT	CASSIPRQDRDTEAFF
TRBV18	NA	TRBJ1-2	NA	TGTGCCAGCTCATTAGACAGATATGGCTACACCTTC	CASSLDRYGYTF
TRBV5-1	TRBD2	TRBJ2-5	once	TGCGCCAGCAGCTTTACTAGCGGTCAAGAGACCCAGTACTTC	CASSFTSGQETQYF
TRBV5-5	NA	TRBJ2-7	many	NA	CASSLVGTGNLEEYF
TRBV7-2	NA	TRBJ2-6	NA	TGTGCCAGCGGAGGGGCACCTGGGGCCAACGTCCTGACTTTC	CASGGAPGANVLTF
TRBV14	TRBD1	TRBJ1-3	NA	TGTGCCAGCAGCACCGGGACAGTTGGAAACACCATATATTTT	CASSTGTVGNTIYF
TRBV7-2	TRBD2	TRBJ2-3	NA	TGTGCCAGCAGCTGGGAGGGGCGTGGGACAGATACGCAGTATTTT	CASSWEGRGTDTQYF
TRBV29-1	TRBD1	TRBJ1-6	NA	TGCAGCGTCCTCAGGGGGCCTAATTCACCCCTCCACTTT	CSVLRGPNSPLHF
TRBV6-4	TRBD2	TRBJ2-1	once	TGTGCCAGCAGTGACGAGGTTAGCGGGGGGCCATGGTTCAATGAGCAGTTCTTC	CASSDEVSGGPWFNEQFF
TRBV2	NA	TRBJ2-7	NA	TGTGCCAGCACCGGAGCCCCGAACGAAAACTACGAGCAGTACTTC	CASTGAPNENYEQYF
TRBV18	NA	TRBJ2-5	NA	TGTGCCAGCTCACCGGGGCTGCAAGAGACCCAGTACTTC	CASSPGLQETQYF
TRBV18	NA	TRBJ2-7	NA	TGTGCCAGCTCACCACGGGCAGGTTCTTTGTTGAGCTCCTACGAGCAGTACTTC	CASSPRAGSLLSSYEQYF
TRBV2	TRBD1	TRBJ1-4	NA	TGTGCCAGCAGCAGACAGGGGGCTAATGAAAAACTGTTTTTT	CASSRQGANEKLFF
TRBV13	TRBD1	TRBJ2-3	NA	TGTGCCAGCAGATGGGACAGGGTTGGAGATACGCAGTATTTT	CASRWDRVGDTQYF
TRBV28	NA	TRBJ1-5	NA	TGTGCCAGCAGTTTCCTAAAGGGGCTAAGCAATCAGCCCCAGCATTTT	CASSFLKGLSNQPQHF
TRBV5-1	TRBD1	TRBJ1-4	few	TGCGCCAGCAGCTCGGGACAGCCCAATGAAAAACTGTTTTTT	CASSSGQPNEKLFF
TRBV9	TRBD2	TRBJ2-3	NA	TGTGCCAGCAGCGTAGGATTTGGGGGACTAGTTCCTTCAGATACGCAGTATTTT	CASSVGFGGLVPSDTQYF
TRBV19	TRBD1	TRBJ1-3	NA	TGTGCCAGTCAAGACAGGGAAGCGAACACCATATATTTT	CASQDREANTIYF
TRBV2	TRBD1	TRBJ1-1	NA	TGTGCCAGCAGCCGGACAGGGAACACTGAAGCTTTCTTT	CASSRTGNTEAFF
TRBV19	NA	TRBJ1-6	NA	TGTGCCAGTTGGGGAGGGTATAATTCACCCCTCCACTTT	CASWGGYNSPLHF
TRBV9	TRBD2	TRBJ2-3	medium-sized	TGTGCCAGCAGCGCAGATCGACTAGCGATAGGCACAGATACGCAGTATTTT	CASSADRLAIGTDTQYF
TRBV30	TRBD1	TRBJ1-4	NA	TGTGCCTGGAGTCCTCGGACAGGATATAATGAAAAACTGTTTTTT	CAWSPRTGYNEKLFF
TRBV27	TRBD1	TRBJ2-1	NA	TGTGCCAGCAGTTTAGGGACAGGGCTGCATGAGCAGTTCTTC	CASSLGTGLHEQFF
TRBV24-1	TRBD2	TRBJ2-3	NA	TGTGCCACCATGTCTAGCGGGAGTCCAGATACGCAGTATTTT	CATMSSGSPDTQYF